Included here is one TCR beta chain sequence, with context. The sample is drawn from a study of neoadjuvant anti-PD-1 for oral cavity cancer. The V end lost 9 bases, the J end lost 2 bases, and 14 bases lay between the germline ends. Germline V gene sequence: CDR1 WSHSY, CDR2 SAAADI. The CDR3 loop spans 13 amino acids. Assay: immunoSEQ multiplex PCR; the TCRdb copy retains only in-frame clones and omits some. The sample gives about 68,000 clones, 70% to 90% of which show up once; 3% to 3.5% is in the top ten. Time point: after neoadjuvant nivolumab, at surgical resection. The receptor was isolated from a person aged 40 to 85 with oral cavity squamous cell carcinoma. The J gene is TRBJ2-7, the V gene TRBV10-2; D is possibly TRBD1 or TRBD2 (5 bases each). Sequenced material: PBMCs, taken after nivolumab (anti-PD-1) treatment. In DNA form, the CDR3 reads TGCGCCAGTAGGACATCCGGGGCCTACGAGCAGTACTTC. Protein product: CASRTSGAYEQYF.